The 3 T cell receptor beta chains given below trace back to one sample, sequenced in a study of tumor-infiltrating lymphocytes in primary liver carcinoma. With a constant-region primer, TCR beta cDNA was made from approximately 520 ng of total RNA. Employing slightly modified ARM-PCR, three nested multiplex PCR rounds were run, and these gave rise to the TCR beta libraries. Amplification in the first two PCR rounds was performed using TRBV1-TRBV30 forward primers and a C-beta reverse primer for 9 to 11 cycles each. Each CDR3 protein gets one entry after TCRdb re-called the multiplex PCR reads with MiXCR. The sample has 300,000 to 350,000 distinct CDR3 sequences, roughly 61% seen once. In addition to blood RNA drawn from unsorted whole blood, germline DNA was extracted. Sample: peripheral blood. The receptor source for this set is a man aged 35 to 55 with primary liver carcinoma and hepatitis B virus infection.

This clonotype is termed medium-sized. The chain carries TRBV29-1 and TRBJ2-1; no reliable D call. CDR1 is SQVTM and CDR2 is ANQGSEA in the germline V gene. Between the trimmed V and J ends, which lost 3 bases and 12 bases, there was a span of 12 bases. There are 11 residues in the CDR3. The CDR3 DNA reads as TGCAGCGTTGAGGATCTCCCGGCGCAGTTCTTC. This gives the protein CSVEDLPAQFF.

Regarding this clonotype: A much larger clonotype is one base distant, so this may be a read error. The V call is TRBV4-1, the J call TRBJ2-5, with TRBD2 matching 7 bases. The CDR3 totals 14 residues. J lost 9 bases, V lost 4 bases, and 11 bases had no gene match. The germline gives CDR1 MGHRA, CDR2 YSYEKL. CDR3 nucleotide sequence: TGCGCCAGCAGCCCAGAGGACAACAGCGGGGCCCAGTACTTC. Amino acid sequence: CASSPEDNSGAQYF.

Details on this clonotype: Given a much more abundant clone one base away, this may be a read error. The final CDR3 position lacks the conserved phenylalanine or tryptophan, pointing to a likely read error. The chain links TRBV6-2 or TRBV6-3 to TRBJ1-1; D possibly corresponds to TRBD1 (6 bases). There are 13 residues in the CDR3. V was shortened by 6 bases and J by 5 bases, with 13 bases between the two germline ends. Germline V lookup: CDR1 MNHEY, CDR2 SVGEGT. CDR3 sequence: CASSEGGRTEAFY. As DNA, the CDR3 is TGTGCCAGCAGCGAAGGGGGGAGAACTGAAGCTTTCTAT.